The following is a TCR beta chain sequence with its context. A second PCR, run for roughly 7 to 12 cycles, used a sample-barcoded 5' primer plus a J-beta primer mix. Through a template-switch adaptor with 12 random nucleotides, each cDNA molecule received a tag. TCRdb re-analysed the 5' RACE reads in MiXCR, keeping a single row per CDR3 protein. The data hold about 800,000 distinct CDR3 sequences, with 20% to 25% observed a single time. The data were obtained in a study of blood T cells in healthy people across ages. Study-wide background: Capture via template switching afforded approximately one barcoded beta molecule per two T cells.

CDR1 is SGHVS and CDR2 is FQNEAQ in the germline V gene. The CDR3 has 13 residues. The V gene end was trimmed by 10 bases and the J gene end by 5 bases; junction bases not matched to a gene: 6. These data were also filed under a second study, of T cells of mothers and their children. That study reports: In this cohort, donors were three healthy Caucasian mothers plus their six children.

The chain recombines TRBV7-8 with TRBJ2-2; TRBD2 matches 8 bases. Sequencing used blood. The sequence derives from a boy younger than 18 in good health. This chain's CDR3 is CAIGGAKTGELFF. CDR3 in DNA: TGTGCCATCGGGGGGGCCAAAACCGGGGAGCTGTTTTTT.